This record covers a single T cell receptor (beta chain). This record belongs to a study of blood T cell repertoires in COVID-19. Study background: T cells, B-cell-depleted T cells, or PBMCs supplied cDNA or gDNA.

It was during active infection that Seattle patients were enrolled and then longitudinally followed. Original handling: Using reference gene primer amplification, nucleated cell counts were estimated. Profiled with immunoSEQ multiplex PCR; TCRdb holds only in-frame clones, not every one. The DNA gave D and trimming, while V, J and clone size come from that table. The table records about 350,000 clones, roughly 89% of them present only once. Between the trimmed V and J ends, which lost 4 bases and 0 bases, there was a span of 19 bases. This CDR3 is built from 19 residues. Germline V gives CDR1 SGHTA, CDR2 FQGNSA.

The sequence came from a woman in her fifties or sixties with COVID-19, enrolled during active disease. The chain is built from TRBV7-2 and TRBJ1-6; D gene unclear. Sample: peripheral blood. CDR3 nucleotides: TGTGCCAGCAGCTCCCAGTTAGCCAGCCGGAGCTCCTATAATTCACCCCTCCACTTT. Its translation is CASSSQLASRSSYNSPLHF.